Sequencing of this T cell receptor (beta chain) was carried out in a study of neurological immune-mediated disorders. The sample holds many counts of this clonotype. The junction had 8 bases not matched to a gene; V was cut back by 3 bases and J by 8 bases. The CDR3 length is 14 residues. Germline values: CDR1 DFQATT, CDR2 SNEGSKA (reference sequence). As for time point: longitudinal time-point 2. TCRdb re-called the 5' RACE reads with MiXCR, one entry per CDR3 protein. This sample has fewer than 60,000 distinct CDR3 sequences; roughly 13% occur once, and the top ten carry about 4.9%. The clonotype comes from a male donor with HTLV-1-associated myelopathy (HAM/TSP). Sequences were obtained from PBMCs. The J gene is TRBJ2-1, the V gene TRBV20-1, with TRBD1 identical over 9 bases. For the CDR3, the DNA is TGCAGTGCTAGCCGCGACAGGGGGTTGTATGAGCAGTTCTTC. Residues: CSASRDRGLYEQFF.